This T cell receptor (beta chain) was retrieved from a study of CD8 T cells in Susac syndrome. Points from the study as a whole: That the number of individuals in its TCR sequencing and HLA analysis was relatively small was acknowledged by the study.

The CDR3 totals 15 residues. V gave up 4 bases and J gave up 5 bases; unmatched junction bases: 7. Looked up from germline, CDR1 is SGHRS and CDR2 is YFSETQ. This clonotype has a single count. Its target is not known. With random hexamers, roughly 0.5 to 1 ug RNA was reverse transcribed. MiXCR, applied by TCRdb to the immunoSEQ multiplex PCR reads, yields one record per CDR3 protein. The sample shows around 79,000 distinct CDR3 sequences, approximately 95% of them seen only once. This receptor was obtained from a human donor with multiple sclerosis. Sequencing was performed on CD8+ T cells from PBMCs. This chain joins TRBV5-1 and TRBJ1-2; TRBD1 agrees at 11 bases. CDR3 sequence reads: CASSPSRDRGYGYTF. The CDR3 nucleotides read TGCGCCAGCAGCCCTTCCCGGGACAGGGGGTATGGCTACACCTTC.